This TCR beta chain was observed in a study of T cell responses to AZD1222 COVID-19 vaccine. The V end was cut by 2 bases, the J end by 5 bases, with 15 bases between. Germline CDR1 and CDR2: MGHDK and SYGVNS. This CDR3 spans 15 amino acids. Clones were sequenced by immunoSEQ multiplex PCR, and TCRdb holds only the in-frame ones, with some missing. The profile shows roughly 120,000 clones, 70% to 90% of them singletons. Sequencing used peripheral blood, obtained on day 0 of AZD1222 vaccination. This TCR derives from an adult in good health. J is TRBJ2-5 and V is TRBV25-1; D gene uncertain. The CDR3 reads CASSEITSPDETQYF. The CDR3 bases are TGTGCCAGCAGTGAAATCACCAGCCCCGACGAGACCCAGTACTTC.